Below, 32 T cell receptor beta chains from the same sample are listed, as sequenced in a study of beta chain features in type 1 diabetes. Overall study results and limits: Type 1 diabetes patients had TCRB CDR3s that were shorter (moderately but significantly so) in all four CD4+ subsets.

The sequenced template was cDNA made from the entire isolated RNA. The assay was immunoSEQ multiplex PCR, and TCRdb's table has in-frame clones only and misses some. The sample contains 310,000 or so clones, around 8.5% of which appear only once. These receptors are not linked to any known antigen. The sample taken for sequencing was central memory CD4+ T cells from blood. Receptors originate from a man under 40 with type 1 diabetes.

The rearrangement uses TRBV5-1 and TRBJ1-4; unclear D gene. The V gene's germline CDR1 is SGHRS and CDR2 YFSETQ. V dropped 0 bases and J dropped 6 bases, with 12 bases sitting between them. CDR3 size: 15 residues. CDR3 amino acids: CASSLAGRIYEKLFF. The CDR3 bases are TGCGCCAGCAGCTTGGCCGGACGGATTTATGAAAAACTGTTTTTT.

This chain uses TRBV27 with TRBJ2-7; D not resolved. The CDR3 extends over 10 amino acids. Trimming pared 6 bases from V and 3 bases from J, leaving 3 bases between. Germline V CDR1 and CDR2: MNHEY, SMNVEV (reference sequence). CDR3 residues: CASSLYEQYF. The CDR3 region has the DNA TGTGCCAGCAGCCTCTACGAGCAGTACTTC.

CDR3 bases: TGTGCCAGTAGTATAAACAGGGATGATACGCAGTATTTT. The encoded protein is CASSINRDDTQYF. This sequence joins TRBV19 and TRBJ2-3, with D possibly TRBD1 on 6 matching bases. Trimming shortened V by 2 bases and J by 6 bases, and 9 bases separated the two germline ends. Per the germline V gene, CDR1 is LNHDA and CDR2 is SQIVND (reference sequence). The CDR3 sequence is 13 residues long.

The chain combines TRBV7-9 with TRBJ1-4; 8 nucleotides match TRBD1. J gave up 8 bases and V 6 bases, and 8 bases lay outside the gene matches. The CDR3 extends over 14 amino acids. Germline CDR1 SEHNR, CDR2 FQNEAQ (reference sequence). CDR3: CASSIGQGFEKLFF. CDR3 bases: TGTGCCAGCAGTATTGGACAGGGTTTCGAAAAACTGTTTTTT.

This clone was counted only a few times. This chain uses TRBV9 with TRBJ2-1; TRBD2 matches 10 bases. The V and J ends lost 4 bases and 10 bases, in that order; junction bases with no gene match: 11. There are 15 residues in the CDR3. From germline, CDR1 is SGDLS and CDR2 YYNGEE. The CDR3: CASSNQLAGLGEQFF. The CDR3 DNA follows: TGTGCCAGCAGCAATCAACTAGCGGGGCTCGGGGAGCAGTTCTTC.

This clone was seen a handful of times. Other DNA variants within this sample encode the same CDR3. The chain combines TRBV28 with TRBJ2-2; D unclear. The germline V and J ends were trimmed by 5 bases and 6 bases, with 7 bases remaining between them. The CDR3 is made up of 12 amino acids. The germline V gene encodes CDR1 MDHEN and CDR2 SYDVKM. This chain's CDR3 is CASSPTAGELFF. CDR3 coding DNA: TGTGCCAGCAGTCCCACGGCCGGGGAGCTGTTTTTT.

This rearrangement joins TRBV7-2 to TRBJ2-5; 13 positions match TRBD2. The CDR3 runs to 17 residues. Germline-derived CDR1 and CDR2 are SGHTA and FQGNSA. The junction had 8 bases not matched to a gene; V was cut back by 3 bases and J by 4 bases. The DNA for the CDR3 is TGTGCCAGCAGCTTCCCCCAGGGACTAGCGGGGTTAGAGACCCAGTACTTC. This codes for CASSFPQGLAGLETQYF.

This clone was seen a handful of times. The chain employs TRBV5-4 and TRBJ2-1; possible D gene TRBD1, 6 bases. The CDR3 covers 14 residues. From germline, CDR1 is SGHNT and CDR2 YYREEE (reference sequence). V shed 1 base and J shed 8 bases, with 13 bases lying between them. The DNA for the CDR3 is TGTGCCAGCAGCTTGAAACAGGGTCTGCATGAGCAGTTCTTC. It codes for CASSLKQGLHEQFF.

CDR3 DNA sequence: TGTGCCAGCAGCCCAGGGGCCCCTGGGCTTAGGGGCTACACCTTC. Its translation: CASSPGAPGLRGYTF. The chain employs TRBV11-3 and TRBJ1-2; D may be TRBD1 (6 bases). V lost 5 bases to trimming and J lost 8 bases, with 21 bases between them. The length of the CDR3 is 15 residues. Germline V gene data show CDR1 as SGHNT and CDR2 as YENEEA.

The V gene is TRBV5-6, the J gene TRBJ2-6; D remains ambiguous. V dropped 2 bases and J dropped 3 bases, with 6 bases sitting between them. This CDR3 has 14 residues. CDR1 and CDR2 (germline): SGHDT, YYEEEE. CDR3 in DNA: TGTGCCAGCAGCTTAGGGTATGGGGCCAACGTCCTGACTTTC. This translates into CASSLGYGANVLTF.

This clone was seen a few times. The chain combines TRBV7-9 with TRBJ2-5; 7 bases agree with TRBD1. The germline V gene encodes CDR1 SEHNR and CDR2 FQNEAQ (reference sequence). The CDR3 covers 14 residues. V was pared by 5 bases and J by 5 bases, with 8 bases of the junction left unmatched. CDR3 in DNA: TGTGCCAGCAGCCCCCAGACAGGGTACGAGACCCAGTACTTC. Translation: CASSPQTGYETQYF. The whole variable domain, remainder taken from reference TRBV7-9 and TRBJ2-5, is DTGVSQNPRHKITKRGQNVTFRCDPISEHNRLYWYRQTLGQGPEFLTYFQNEAQLEKSRLLSDRFSAERPKGSFSTLEIQRTEQGDSAMYLCASSPQTGYETQYFGPGTRLLVL.

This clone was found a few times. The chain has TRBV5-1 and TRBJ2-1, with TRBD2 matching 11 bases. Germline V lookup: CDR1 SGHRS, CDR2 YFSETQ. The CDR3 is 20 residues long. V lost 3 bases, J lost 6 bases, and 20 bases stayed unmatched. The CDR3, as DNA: TGCGCCAGCAGCTGGATGGGACAGGCGCTACTAGCGGGGGCGACCAATGAGCAGTTCTTC. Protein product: CASSWMGQALLAGATNEQFF.

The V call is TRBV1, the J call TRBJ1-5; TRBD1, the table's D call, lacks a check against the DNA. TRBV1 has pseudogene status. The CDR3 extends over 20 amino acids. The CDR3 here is CTSSQWGWTGGLDSNQPQHF. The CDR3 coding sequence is TGCACCAGCAGCCAATGGGGTTGGACAGGGGGCCTTGATAGCAATCAGCCCCAGCATTTT.

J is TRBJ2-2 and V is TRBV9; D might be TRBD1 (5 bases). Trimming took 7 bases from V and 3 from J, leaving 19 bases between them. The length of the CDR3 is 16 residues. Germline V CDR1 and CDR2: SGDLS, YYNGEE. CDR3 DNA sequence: TGTGCCAGCTCACCACGCAGGGCTCTTGACACCGGGGAGCTGTTTTTT. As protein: CASSPRRALDTGELFF.

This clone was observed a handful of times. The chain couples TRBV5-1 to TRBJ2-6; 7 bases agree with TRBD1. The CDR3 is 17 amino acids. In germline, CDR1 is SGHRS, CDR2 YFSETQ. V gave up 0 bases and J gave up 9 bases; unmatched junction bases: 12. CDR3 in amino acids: CASSLVGLGGSFNVLTF. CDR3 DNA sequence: TGCGCCAGCAGCTTGGTCGGGCTAGGGGGCTCATTCAACGTCCTGACTTTC. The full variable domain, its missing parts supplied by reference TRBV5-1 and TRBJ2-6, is KAGVTQTPRYLIKTRGQQVTLSCSPISGHRSVSWYQQTPGQGLQFLFEYFSETQRNKGNFPGRFSGRQFSNSRSEMNVSTLELGDSALYLCASSLVGLGGSFNVLTFGAGSRLTVL.

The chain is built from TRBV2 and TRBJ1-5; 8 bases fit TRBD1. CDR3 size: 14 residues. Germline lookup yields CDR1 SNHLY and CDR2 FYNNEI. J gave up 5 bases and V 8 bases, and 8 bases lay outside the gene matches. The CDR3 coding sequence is TGTGCCAGCGAAGTAGGGACAGGTGATCAGCCCCAGCATTTT. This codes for CASEVGTGDQPQHF. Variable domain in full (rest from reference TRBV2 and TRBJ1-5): EPEVTQTPSHQVTQMGQEVILRCVPISNHLYFYWYRQILGQKVEFLVSFYNNEISEKSEIFDDQFSVERPDGSNFTLKIRSTKLEDSAMYFCASEVGTGDQPQHFGDGTRLSIL.

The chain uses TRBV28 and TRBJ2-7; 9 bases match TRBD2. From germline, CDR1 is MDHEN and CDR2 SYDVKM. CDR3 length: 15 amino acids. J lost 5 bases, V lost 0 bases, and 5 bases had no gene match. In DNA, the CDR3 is TGTGCCAGCAGTTTATGGGGGACTAGCAGCCACGAGCAGTACTTC. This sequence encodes CASSLWGTSSHEQYF. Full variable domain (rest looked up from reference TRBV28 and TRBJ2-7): DVKVTQSSRYLVKRTGEKVFLECVQDMDHENMFWYRQDPGLGLRLIYFSYDVKMKEKGDIPEGYSVSREKKERFSLILESASTNQTSMYLCASSLWGTSSHEQYFGPGTRLTVT.

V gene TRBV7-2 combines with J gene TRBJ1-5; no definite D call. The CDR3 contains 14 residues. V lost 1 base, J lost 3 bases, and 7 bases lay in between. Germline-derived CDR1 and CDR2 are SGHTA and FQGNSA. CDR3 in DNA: TGTGCCAGCAGCTTAGATTGGTACAATCAGCCCCAGCATTTT. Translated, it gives CASSLDWYNQPQHF.

This CDR3 reads CASSPESIYGYTF. CDR3 coding DNA: TGTGCCAGCTCACCAGAGAGCATCTATGGCTACACCTTC. J is TRBJ1-2 and V is TRBV18; no clear D. Per germline, CDR1 KGHSH and CDR2 LQKENI. Trimming cost V 2 bases and J 4 bases, with 8 bases left between them. The CDR3 has 13 residues.

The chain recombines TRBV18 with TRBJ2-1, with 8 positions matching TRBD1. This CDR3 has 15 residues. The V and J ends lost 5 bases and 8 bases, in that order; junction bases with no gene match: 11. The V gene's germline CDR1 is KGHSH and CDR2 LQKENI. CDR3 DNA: TGTGCCAGCTCAGCCACGGGACAGGTTACCGATGAGCAGTTCTTC. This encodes CASSATGQVTDEQFF.

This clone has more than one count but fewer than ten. The CDR3 loop is CASSLGAGGWSNEKLFF. CDR3 nucleotide sequence: TGCGCCAGCAGCTTGGGAGCAGGGGGCTGGTCTAATGAAAAACTGTTTTTT. This rearrangement joins TRBV5-1 to TRBJ1-4, with TRBD1 matching 8 bases. From germline, CDR1 is SGHRS and CDR2 YFSETQ. The CDR3 is made up of 17 amino acids. Unmatched junction bases numbered 7, after V lost 0 bases and J lost 3 bases.

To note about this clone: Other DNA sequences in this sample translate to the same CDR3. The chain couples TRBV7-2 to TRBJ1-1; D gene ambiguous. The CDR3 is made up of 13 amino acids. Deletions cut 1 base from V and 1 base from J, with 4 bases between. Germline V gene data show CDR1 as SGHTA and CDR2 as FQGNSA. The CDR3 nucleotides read TGTGCCAGCAGCTTAGGCAGGAACACTGAAGCTTTCTTT. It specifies CASSLGRNTEAFF.

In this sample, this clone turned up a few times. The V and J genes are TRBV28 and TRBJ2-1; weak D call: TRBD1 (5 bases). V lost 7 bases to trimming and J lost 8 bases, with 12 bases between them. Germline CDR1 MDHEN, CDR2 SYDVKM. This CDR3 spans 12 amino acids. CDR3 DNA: TGTGCCAGCACCAAGGGGTTCCATGAGCAGTTCTTC. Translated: CASTKGFHEQFF.

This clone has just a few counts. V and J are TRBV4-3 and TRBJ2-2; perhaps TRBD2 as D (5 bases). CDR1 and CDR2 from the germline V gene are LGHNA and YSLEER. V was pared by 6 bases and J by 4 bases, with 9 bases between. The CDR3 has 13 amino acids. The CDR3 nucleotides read TGCGCCAGCAGTCGGACTGCCACCGGGGAGCTGTTTTTT. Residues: CASSRTATGELFF.

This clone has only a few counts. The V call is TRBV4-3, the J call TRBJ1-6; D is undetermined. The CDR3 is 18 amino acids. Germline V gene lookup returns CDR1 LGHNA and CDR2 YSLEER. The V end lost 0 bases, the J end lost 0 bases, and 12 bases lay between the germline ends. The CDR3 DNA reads TGCGCCAGCAGCCAAGAACTGCAGACGTTCTCCTATAATTCACCCCTCCACTTT. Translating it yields CASSQELQTFSYNSPLHF.

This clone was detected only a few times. The CDR3 here is CASSPPGQLVGNEQFF. In nucleotides, the CDR3 is TGTGCCAGCTCACCACCTGGACAGCTGGTTGGCAATGAGCAGTTCTTC. The rearrangement links TRBV18 to TRBJ2-1, with D possibly TRBD1 on 6 matching bases. The CDR3 runs to 16 residues. Trimming removed 0 bases from V and 6 bases from J, with 15 bases in between. Germline V gene data show CDR1 as KGHSH and CDR2 as LQKENI.

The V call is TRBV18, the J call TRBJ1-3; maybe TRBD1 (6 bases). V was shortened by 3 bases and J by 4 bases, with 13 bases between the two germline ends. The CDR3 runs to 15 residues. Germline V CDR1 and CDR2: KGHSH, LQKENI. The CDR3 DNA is TGTGCCAGCTCACCCTTAACAGGGTACGGAAACACCATATATTTT. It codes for CASSPLTGYGNTIYF.

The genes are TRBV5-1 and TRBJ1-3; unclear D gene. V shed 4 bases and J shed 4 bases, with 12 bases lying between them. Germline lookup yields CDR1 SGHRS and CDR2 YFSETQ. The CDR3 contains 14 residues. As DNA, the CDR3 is TGCGCCAGCAGCGGCTATGGTACGGGAAACACCATATATTTT. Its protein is CASSGYGTGNTIYF.

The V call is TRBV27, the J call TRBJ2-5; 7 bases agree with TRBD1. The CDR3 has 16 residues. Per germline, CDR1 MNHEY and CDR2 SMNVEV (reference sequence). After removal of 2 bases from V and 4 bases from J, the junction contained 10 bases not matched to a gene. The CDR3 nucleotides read TGTGCCAGCAGTTTAGGCCACAGGGGAGTGTCAGAGACCCAGTACTTC. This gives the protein CASSLGHRGVSETQYF.

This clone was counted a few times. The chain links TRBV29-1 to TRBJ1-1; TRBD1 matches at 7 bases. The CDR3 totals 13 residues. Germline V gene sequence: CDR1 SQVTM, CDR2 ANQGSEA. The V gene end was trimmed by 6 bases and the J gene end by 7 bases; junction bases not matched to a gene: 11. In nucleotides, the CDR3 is TGCAGCGTCGACACAGGGGTCGCCTTTGAAGCTTTCTTT. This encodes CSVDTGVAFEAFF. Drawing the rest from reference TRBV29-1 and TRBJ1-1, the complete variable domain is SAVISQKPSRDICQRGTSLTIQCQVDSQVTMMFWYRQQPGQSLTLIATANQGSEATYESGFVIDKFPISRPNLTFSTLTVSNMSPEDSSIYLCSVDTGVAFEAFFGQGTRLTVV.

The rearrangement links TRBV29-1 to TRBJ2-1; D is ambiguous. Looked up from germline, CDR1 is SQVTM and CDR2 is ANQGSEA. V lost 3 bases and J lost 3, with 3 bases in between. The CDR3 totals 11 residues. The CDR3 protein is CSVDIYNEQFF. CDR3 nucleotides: TGCAGCGTTGACATCTACAATGAGCAGTTCTTC.

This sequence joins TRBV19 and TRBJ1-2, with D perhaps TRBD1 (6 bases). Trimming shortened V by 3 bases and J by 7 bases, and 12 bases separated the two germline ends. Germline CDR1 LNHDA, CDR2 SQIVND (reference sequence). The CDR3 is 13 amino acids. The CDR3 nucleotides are TGTGCCAGTAGTATCGGGGGGCGCTCTGGCTACACCTTC. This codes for CASSIGGRSGYTF.